This T cell receptor beta chain emerged from a study of PD-1 blockade in classical Hodgkin lymphoma. Study findings and constraints: The repertoire differences lack a defined cause, possibly disease activity or prior therapy. The diversity seen at baseline in complete responders resembled that of newly diagnosed patients.

This clone was seen once. The antigen remains unidentified. The germline V gene has CDR1 GTSNPN and CDR2 SVGIG (reference sequence). V lost 5 bases and J lost 7, with 14 bases in between. The CDR3 has 13 residues. All the patients suffered relapse after autologous stem cell transplantation, and brentuximab vedotin exposure differed. Patients reached a best response of complete response, partial response or progressive disease. Clones were sequenced by immunoSEQ multiplex PCR, and TCRdb holds only the in-frame ones, with some missing. The table has approximately 89,000 clones, around 80% seen once. This chain joins TRBV30 and TRBJ1-4, with D possibly matching TRBD1 (5 bases). The input for sequencing was peripheral blood mononuclear cells (PBMCs), taken at baseline. The TCR originated in a human donor with classical Hodgkin lymphoma. CDR3: CAWAPFDSEKLFF. CDR3 DNA: TGTGCCTGGGCCCCGTTCGACAGTGAAAAACTGTTTTTT. Full variable domain (outside the CDR3, taken from reference TRBV30 and TRBJ1-4): SQTIHQWPATLVQPVGSPLSLECTVEGTSNPNLYWYRQAAGRGLQLLFYSVGIGQISSEVPQNLSASRPQDRQFILSSKKLLLSDSGFYLCAWAPFDSEKLFFGSGTQLSVL.